Each of the 27 T cell receptor beta chains below was sequenced from the same sample in a study of control samples from healthy donors and cancer patients. Clones were read by immunoSEQ multiplex PCR, and TCRdb kept only the in-frame ones, dropping some. The sample contains approximately 210,000 clones, around 93% of which appear only once. Sequencing was carried out using blood. The receptors originated from a man aged 25 to 40 in good health.

The rearrangement joins TRBV5-1 to TRBJ1-2; tentatively, D is TRBD1 (5 bases). There are 14 residues in the CDR3. CDR1 SGHRS and CDR2 YFSETQ come from the germline V gene. Trimming removed 4 bases from V and 0 bases from J, with 10 bases in between. As DNA, the CDR3 is TGCGCCAGCAGCCCTGAGGGACCTAACTATGGCTACACCTTC. It codes for CASSPEGPNYGYTF.

The CDR3: CASGPPGTLNTEAFF. DNA for the CDR3: TGTGCTAGTGGGCCCCCGGGGACCCTGAACACTGAAGCTTTCTTT. The V call is TRBV12-5, the J call TRBJ1-1; the D gene is possibly TRBD1 (5 bases). Germline loops: CDR1 LGHNT, CDR2 FRNRAP. The germline V and J ends were trimmed by 6 bases and 0 bases, with 14 bases remaining between them. The CDR3 consists of 15 residues.

This chain joins TRBV19 and TRBJ1-6; no reliable D call. The CDR3 is made up of 15 amino acids. Trimming shortened V by 5 bases and J by 0 bases, and 8 bases separated the two germline ends. Germline V gene lookup returns CDR1 LNHDA and CDR2 SQIVND (reference sequence). The CDR3 spells CASSVDRSYNSPLHF. CDR3 DNA: TGTGCCAGTAGTGTCGACCGCTCCTATAATTCACCCCTCCACTTT.

The genes are TRBV29-1 and TRBJ2-7; 9 nucleotides line up with TRBD1. The ends lost 3 bases at V and 6 bases at J; junction bases unmatched: 6. Germline V gene data show CDR1 as SQVTM and CDR2 as ANQGSEA. The CDR3 extends over 13 amino acids. The CDR3: CSVDPTGGGEQYF. The CDR3 DNA reads as TGCAGCGTTGACCCGACAGGGGGAGGCGAGCAGTACTTC.

The chain uses TRBV3-1 (or the pseudogene TRBV3-2) and TRBJ2-7, with D possibly TRBD2 on 6 matching bases. This CDR3 has 13 residues. V was trimmed by 7 bases and J by 1 base, leaving 11 bases between them. CDR1 is LGHDT and CDR2 is YNNKEL in the germline V gene (reference sequence). CDR3 region: CASKLGTSYEQYF. Written as DNA, the CDR3 is TGTGCCAGCAAATTAGGGACTTCCTACGAGCAGTACTTC.

The rearrangement joins TRBV5-1 to TRBJ2-5, with D maybe TRBD1 (6 bases). CDR1 is SGHRS and CDR2 is YFSETQ in the germline V gene. The CDR3 consists of 14 residues. Trimming left V 3 bases short and J 10 bases short, with 19 bases between. Here the CDR3 reads CASSSDRSLGDQYF. CDR3 DNA sequence: TGCGCCAGCAGCTCAGACAGGTCCCTGGGCGACCAGTACTTC.

This chain links TRBV6-5 with TRBJ1-4; D not certain. The length of the CDR3 is 14 residues. Trimming shortened V by 2 bases and J by 8 bases, and 12 bases separated the two germline ends. Germline CDR1 is MNHEY and CDR2 is SVGAGI. Here the CDR3 DNA reads TGTGCCAGCAGTTACGCCTCGACGGCAGAAAAACTGTTTTTT. This gives the protein CASSYASTAEKLFF.

Only one count was recorded for this clone. V usage is TRBV9 and J usage is TRBJ1-2, with TRBD1 matching over 9 bases. The V segment lost 3 bases and the J segment 6 bases; nucleotides outside the gene matches: 9. Germline loops: CDR1 SGDLS, CDR2 YYNGEE. The CDR3 extends over 15 amino acids. The CDR3 is CASSAPGTGFNGYTF. CDR3 in DNA: TGTGCCAGCAGCGCTCCCGGGACAGGGTTTAATGGCTACACCTTC.

The V and J genes are TRBV7-8 and TRBJ2-7, with 12 bases that match TRBD2. The CDR3 totals 15 residues. The V and J ends lost 5 bases and 7 bases, in that order; junction bases with no gene match: 9. Germline V gene lookup returns CDR1 SGHVS and CDR2 FQNEAQ. The CDR3 sequence: CASSPGASGGVEQYF. DNA of the CDR3: TGTGCCAGCAGCCCCGGGGCTAGCGGGGGGGTTGAGCAGTACTTC.

The chain carries TRBV10-2 and TRBJ2-1, with D possibly being TRBD1 (5 bases). Germline values: CDR1 WSHSY, CDR2 SAAADI. Trimming cost V 4 bases and J 7 bases, with 8 bases left between them. CDR3 length equals 12 residues. The CDR3 sequence: CASSGQGNEQFF. In nucleotides, the CDR3 is TGCGCCAGCAGTGGGCAGGGAAATGAGCAGTTCTTC.

The chain combines TRBV27 with TRBJ1-2; 9 nucleotides align to TRBD1. CDR1 and CDR2 (germline): MNHEY, SMNVEV (reference sequence). V was pared by 6 bases and J by 5 bases, with 10 bases of the junction left unmatched. The CDR3 has 15 residues. CDR3 residues: CASSLTGTGLYGYTF. CDR3 nucleotide sequence: TGTGCCAGCAGCCTAACCGGGACAGGGTTGTATGGCTACACCTTC.

The V and J genes are TRBV6-5 and TRBJ2-1; D perhaps matches TRBD1 (6 bases). The V and J ends lost 7 bases and 5 bases respectively, with 12 bases between them. The CDR3 has 13 residues. Germline V gene sequence: CDR1 MNHEY, CDR2 SVGAGI. CDR3 DNA sequence: TGTGCCAGCACGACAGGATATCACAATGAGCAGTTCTTC. It codes for CASTTGYHNEQFF.

This sequence joins TRBV11-3 and TRBJ2-2, with unresolved D. Trimming took 5 bases from V and 8 from J, leaving 15 bases between them. CDR3 length: 14 residues. Germline lookup yields CDR1 SGHNT and CDR2 YENEEA. The CDR3 bases are TGTGCCAGCAGCCTTTCGGGCCGAGTGGGGGAGCTGTTTTTT. Its translation: CASSLSGRVGELFF. Variable domain in full (rest from reference TRBV11-3 and TRBJ2-2): EAGVVQSPRYKIIEKKQPVAFWCNPISGHNTLYWYLQNLGQGPELLIRYENEEAVDDSQLPKDRFSAERLKGVDSTLKIQPAELGDSAVYLCASSLSGRVGELFFGEGSRLTVL.

The J gene is TRBJ2-7, the V gene TRBV7-9; 7 bases are shared with TRBD1. The germline V gene encodes CDR1 SEHNR and CDR2 FQNEAQ (reference sequence). The CDR3 runs to 14 residues. Trimming cost V 5 bases and J 4 bases; bases outside gene matches: 8. This CDR3 is CASSTRQGPYEQYF. As DNA, the CDR3 is TGTGCCAGCAGCACCAGACAGGGCCCTTACGAGCAGTACTTC. The entire variable domain, with the rest obtained from reference TRBV7-9 and TRBJ2-7, is as follows: DTGVSQNPRHKITKRGQNVTFRCDPISEHNRLYWYRQTLGQGPEFLTYFQNEAQLEKSRLLSDRFSAERPKGSFSTLEIQRTEQGDSAMYLCASSTRQGPYEQYFGPGTRLTVT.

The genes are TRBV7-9 and TRBJ2-7; perhaps TRBD1 as D (5 bases). Looked up from germline, CDR1 is SEHNR and CDR2 is FQNEAQ (reference sequence). The CDR3 sequence is 13 residues long. V lost 5 bases, J lost 1 base, and 9 bases lay in between. This CDR3 reads CASSTQGSYEQYF. CDR3 nucleotide sequence: TGTGCCAGCAGCACTCAGGGTTCCTACGAGCAGTACTTC.

The chain uses TRBV29-1 and TRBJ2-1; 9 nucleotides agree with TRBD1. The CDR3 extends over 14 amino acids. The germline V gene encodes CDR1 SQVTM and CDR2 ANQGSEA. V trimming: 3 bases; J trimming: 5 bases; junction bases outside the gene matches: 5. This chain's CDR3 is CSVDSGQGNNEQFF. For the CDR3, the DNA is TGCAGCGTTGACTCGGGACAGGGTAACAATGAGCAGTTCTTC.

This rearrangement joins TRBV9 to TRBJ1-4; no definite D call. The CDR3 is made up of 15 amino acids. Germline V gene data show CDR1 as SGDLS and CDR2 as YYNGEE. V shed 4 bases and J shed 3 bases, with 13 bases lying between them. DNA for the CDR3: TGTGCCAGCAGCTTTTACGGGGAACCTAATGAAAAACTGTTTTTT. It is translated as CASSFYGEPNEKLFF.

The gene calls are TRBV19 and TRBJ2-3; 10 nucleotides agree with TRBD2. Germline assignment: CDR1 LNHDA and CDR2 SQIVND (reference sequence). This CDR3 region has 15 residues. J was trimmed by 2 bases and V by 5 bases; bases with no gene match: 4. The CDR3 DNA follows: TGTGCCAGTAGTGGTAGCGGGGGGCCCACAGATACGCAGTATTTT. Encoded protein: CASSGSGGPTDTQYF.

This CDR3 reads CATSRDFGPPSSYNEQFF. CDR3 sequence (DNA): TGTGCCACCAGCAGAGATTTCGGGCCACCAAGCTCCTACAATGAGCAGTTCTTC. The chain has TRBV15 and TRBJ2-1, with D unresolved. Germline V lookup: CDR1 LNHNV, CDR2 YYDKDF (reference sequence). The CDR3 sequence is 18 residues long. V was pared by 0 bases and J by 0 bases, with 15 bases between. Complete variable domain (other parts from reference TRBV15 and TRBJ2-1): DAMVIQNPRYQVTQFGKPVTLSCSQTLNHNVMYWYQQKSSQAPKLLFHYYDKDFNNEADTPDNFQSRRPNTSFCFLDIRSPGLGDTAMYLCATSRDFGPPSSYNEQFFGPGTRLTVL.

J is TRBJ1-1 and V is TRBV23-1; no reliable D call. TRBV23-1 is marked as an open reading frame, function uncertain. V was pared by 7 bases and J by 5 bases, with 14 bases between. The CDR3 has 13 amino acids. This chain's CDR3 is CASTHVSWTEAFF. As DNA, the CDR3 is TGCGCCAGCACACACGTATCGTGGACTGAAGCTTTCTTT.

The gene calls are TRBV5-1 and TRBJ1-6, with D hard to call. This CDR3 contains 15 residues. Trimming shortened V by 5 bases and J by 2 bases, and 11 bases separated the two germline ends. The germline gives CDR1 SGHRS, CDR2 YFSETQ. CDR3 nucleotides: TGCGCCAGCAGGTATGCTTGGCCCTATAATTCACCCCTCCACTTT. Encoded protein: CASRYAWPYNSPLHF.

This clone occurred once. The genes are TRBV6-5 and TRBJ2-3, with 9 positions matching TRBD1. J lost 4 bases, V lost 6 bases, and 8 bases had no gene match. The CDR3 is 15 residues long. Germline V gene data show CDR1 as MNHEY and CDR2 as SVGAGI. CDR3 residues: CASRSYRGHADTQYF. The CDR3 DNA sequence: TGTGCCAGCAGGTCCTACAGGGGGCATGCAGATACGCAGTATTTT.

This chain links TRBV7-9 with TRBJ1-2; possibly TRBD1 for D (6 bases). This CDR3 region has 15 residues. Germline CDR1 is SEHNR and CDR2 is FQNEAQ (reference sequence). Trimming pared 5 bases from V and 2 bases from J, leaving 15 bases between. The CDR3 bases are TGTGCCAGCAGCCCGGTTGGGACATCCAACTATGGCTACACCTTC. Translation: CASSPVGTSNYGYTF.

CDR3 sequence (DNA): TGTGCCAGCAGCTTAGCTCGGTCGGGTACCGGGGAGCTGTTTTTT. It is translated as CASSLARSGTGELFF. V is TRBV7-9 and J is TRBJ2-2; D not resolved. The V end was cut by 0 bases, the J end by 5 bases, with 10 bases between. In germline, CDR1 is SEHNR, CDR2 FQNEAQ (reference sequence). The CDR3 covers 15 residues.

The V and J genes are TRBV15 and TRBJ2-1; D not certain. V lost 0 bases and J 7 bases, leaving 13 bases between the germline ends. Per the germline V gene, CDR1 is LNHNV and CDR2 is YYDKDF (reference sequence). The length of the CDR3 is 15 residues. CDR3 region: CATSRDFWAANEQFF. The DNA of the CDR3 is TGTGCCACCAGCAGAGATTTTTGGGCCGCGAATGAGCAGTTCTTC.

This chain uses TRBV7-2 with TRBJ1-6, with a tentative D call TRBD1 (6 bases). Germline V gene lookup returns CDR1 SGHTA and CDR2 FQGNSA. Trimming left V 5 bases short and J 10 bases short, with 18 bases between. The CDR3 has 15 amino acids. In DNA form, the CDR3 reads TGTGCCAGCAGCCCAAATGAGGGGGTTCGGTCACCCCTCCACTTT. Protein sequence: CASSPNEGVRSPLHF.

The V and J genes are TRBV30 and TRBJ2-2, with 7 bases matching TRBD2. Germline CDR1 reads GTSNPN; CDR2 reads SVGIG (reference sequence). There are 14 residues in the CDR3. The ends lost 1 base at V and 4 bases at J; junction bases unmatched: 3. The CDR3 region has the DNA TGTGCCTGGAGTGGGGGGAGGGGCACCGGGGAGCTGTTTTTT. It yields the protein CAWSGGRGTGELFF. The full variable domain, its missing parts supplied by reference TRBV30 and TRBJ2-2, is SQTIHQWPATLVQPVGSPLSLECTVEGTSNPNLYWYRQAAGRGLQLLFYSVGIGQISSEVPQNLSASRPQDRQFILSSKKLLLSDSGFYLCAWSGGRGTGELFFGEGSRLTVL.